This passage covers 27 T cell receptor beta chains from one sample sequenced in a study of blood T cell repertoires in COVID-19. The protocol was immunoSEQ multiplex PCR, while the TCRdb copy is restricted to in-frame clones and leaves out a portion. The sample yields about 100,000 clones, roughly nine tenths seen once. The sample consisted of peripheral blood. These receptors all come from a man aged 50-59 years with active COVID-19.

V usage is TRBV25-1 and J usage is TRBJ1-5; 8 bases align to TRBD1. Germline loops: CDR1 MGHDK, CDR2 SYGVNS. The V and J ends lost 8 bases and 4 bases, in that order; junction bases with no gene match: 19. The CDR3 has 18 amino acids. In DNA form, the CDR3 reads TGTGCCAGCGGGGTCTGTGGCAGGGGGCGACAAAGTAATCAGCCCCAGCATTTT. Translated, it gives CASGVCGRGRQSNQPQHF. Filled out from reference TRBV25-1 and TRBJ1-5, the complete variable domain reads EADIYQTPRYLVIGTGKKITLECSQTMGHDKMYWYQQDPGMELHLIHYSYGVNSTEKGDLSSESTVSRIRTEHFPLTLESARPSHTSQYLCASGVCGRGRQSNQPQHFGDGTRLSIL.

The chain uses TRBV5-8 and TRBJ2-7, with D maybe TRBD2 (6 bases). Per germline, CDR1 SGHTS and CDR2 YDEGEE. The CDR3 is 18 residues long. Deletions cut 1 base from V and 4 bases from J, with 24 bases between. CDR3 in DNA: TGTGCCAGCAGCTTGAATTTAATGGCGGGGACCTTTAAATACGAGCAGTACTTC. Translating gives CASSLNLMAGTFKYEQYF.

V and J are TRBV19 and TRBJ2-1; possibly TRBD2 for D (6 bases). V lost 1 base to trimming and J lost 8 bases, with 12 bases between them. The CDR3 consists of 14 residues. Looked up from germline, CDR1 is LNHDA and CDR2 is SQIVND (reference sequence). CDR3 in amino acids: CASSIAGARYEQFF. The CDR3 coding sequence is TGTGCCAGTAGTATAGCGGGAGCTCGGTATGAGCAGTTCTTC. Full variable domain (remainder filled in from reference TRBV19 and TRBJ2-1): DGGITQSPKYLFRKEGQNVTLSCEQNLNHDAMYWYRQDPGQGLRLIYYSQIVNDFQKGDIAEGYSVSREKKESFPLTVTSAQKNPTAFYLCASSIAGARYEQFFGPGTRLTVL.

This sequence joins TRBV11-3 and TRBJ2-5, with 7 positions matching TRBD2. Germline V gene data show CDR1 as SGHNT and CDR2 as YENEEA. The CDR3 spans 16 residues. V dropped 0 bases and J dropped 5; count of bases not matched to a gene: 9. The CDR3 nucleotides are TGTGCCAGCAGCTTAGATCTTGTGGGAGGGCCGGAGACCCAGTACTTC. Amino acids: CASSLDLVGGPETQYF.

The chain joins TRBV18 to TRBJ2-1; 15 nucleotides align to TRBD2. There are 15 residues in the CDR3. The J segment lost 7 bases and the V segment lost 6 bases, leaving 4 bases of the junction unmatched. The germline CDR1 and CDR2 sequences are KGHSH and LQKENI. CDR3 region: CASSPGLAGGNEQFF. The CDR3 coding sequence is TGTGCCAGCTCCCCTGGACTAGCGGGGGGGAATGAGCAGTTCTTC.

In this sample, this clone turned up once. CDR3 in DNA: TGTGCCAGCAGCCAAGAGGCCCGGGGTTCACCCCTCCACTTT. It encodes CASSQEARGSPLHF. This chain links TRBV14 with TRBJ1-6; D gene uncertain. This CDR3 spans 14 amino acids. The germline V gene encodes CDR1 SGHDN and CDR2 FVKESK. Deletions cut 0 bases from V and 9 bases from J, with 9 bases between.

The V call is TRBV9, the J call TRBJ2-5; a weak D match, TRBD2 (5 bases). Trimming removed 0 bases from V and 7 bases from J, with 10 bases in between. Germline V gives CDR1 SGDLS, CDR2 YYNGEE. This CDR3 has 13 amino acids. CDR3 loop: CASSVEGRGTQYF. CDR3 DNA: TGTGCCAGCAGCGTAGAGGGCCGGGGGACCCAGTACTTC.

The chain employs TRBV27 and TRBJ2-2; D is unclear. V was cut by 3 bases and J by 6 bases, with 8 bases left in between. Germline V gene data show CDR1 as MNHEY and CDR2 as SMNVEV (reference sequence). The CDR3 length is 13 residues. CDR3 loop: CASSFLSSGELFF. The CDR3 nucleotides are TGTGCCAGCAGTTTCCTTTCGTCCGGGGAGCTGTTTTTT.

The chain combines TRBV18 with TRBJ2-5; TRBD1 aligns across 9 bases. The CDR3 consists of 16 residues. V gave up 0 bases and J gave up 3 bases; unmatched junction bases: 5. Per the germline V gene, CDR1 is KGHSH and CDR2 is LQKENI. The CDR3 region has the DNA TGTGCCAGCTCACCACCTAACGGACAGGGGAAAGAGACCCAGTACTTC. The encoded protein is CASSPPNGQGKETQYF.

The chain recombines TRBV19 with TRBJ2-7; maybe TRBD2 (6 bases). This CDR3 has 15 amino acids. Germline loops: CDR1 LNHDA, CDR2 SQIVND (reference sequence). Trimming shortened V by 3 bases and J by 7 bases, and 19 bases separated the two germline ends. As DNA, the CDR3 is TGTGCCAGTAGTATCGGGTGGGACTTCACGGGGGAGCAGTACTTC. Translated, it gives CASSIGWDFTGEQYF.

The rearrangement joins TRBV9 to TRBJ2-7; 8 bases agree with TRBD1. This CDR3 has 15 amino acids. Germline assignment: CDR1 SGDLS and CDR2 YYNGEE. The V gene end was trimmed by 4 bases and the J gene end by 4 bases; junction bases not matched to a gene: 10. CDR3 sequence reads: CASSQSGTGLYEQYF. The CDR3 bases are TGTGCCAGCAGCCAGTCCGGGACAGGCTTGTACGAGCAGTACTTC.

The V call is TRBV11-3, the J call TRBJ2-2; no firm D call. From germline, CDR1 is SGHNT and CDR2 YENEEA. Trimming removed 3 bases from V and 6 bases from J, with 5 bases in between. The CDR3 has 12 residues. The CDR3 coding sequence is TGTGCCAGCAGCTTTAATTCCGGGGAGCTGTTTTTT. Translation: CASSFNSGELFF. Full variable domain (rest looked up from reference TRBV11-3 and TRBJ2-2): EAGVVQSPRYKIIEKKQPVAFWCNPISGHNTLYWYLQNLGQGPELLIRYENEEAVDDSQLPKDRFSAERLKGVDSTLKIQPAELGDSAVYLCASSFNSGELFFGEGSRLTVL.

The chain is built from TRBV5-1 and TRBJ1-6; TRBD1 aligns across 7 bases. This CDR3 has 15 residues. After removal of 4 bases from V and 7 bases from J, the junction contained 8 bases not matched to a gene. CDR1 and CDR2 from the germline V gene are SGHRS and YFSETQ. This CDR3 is CASSPQGQDNSPLHF. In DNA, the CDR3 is TGCGCCAGCAGCCCACAAGGACAGGACAATTCACCCCTCCACTTT.

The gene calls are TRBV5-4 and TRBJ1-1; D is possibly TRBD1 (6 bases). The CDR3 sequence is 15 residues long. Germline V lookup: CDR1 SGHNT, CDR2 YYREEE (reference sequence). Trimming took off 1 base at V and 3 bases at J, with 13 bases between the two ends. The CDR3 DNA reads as TGTGCCAGCAGCTTGCCCCCAGGGGCGGACACTGAAGCTTTCTTT. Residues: CASSLPPGADTEAFF. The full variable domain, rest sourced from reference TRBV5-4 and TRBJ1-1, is ETGVTQSPTHLIKTRGQQVTLRCSSQSGHNTVSWYQQALGQGPQFIFQYYREEENGRGNFPPRFSGLQFPNYSSELNVNALELDDSALYLCASSLPPGADTEAFFGQGTRLTVV.

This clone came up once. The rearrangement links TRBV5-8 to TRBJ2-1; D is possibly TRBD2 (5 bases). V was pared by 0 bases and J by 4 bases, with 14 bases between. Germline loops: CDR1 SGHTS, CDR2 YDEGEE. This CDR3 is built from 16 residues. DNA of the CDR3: TGTGCCAGCAGCTTGGGGGGATTCGGAGGTTACAATGAGCAGTTCTTC. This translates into CASSLGGFGGYNEQFF. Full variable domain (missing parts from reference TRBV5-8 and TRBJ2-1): EAGVTQSPTHLIKTRGQQATLRCSPISGHTSVYWYQQALGLGLQFLLWYDEGEERNRGNFPPRFSGRQFPNYSSELNVNALELEDSALYLCASSLGGFGGYNEQFFGPGTRLTVL.

DNA of the CDR3: TGTGCCAGTAGTTCAACCACAGGGTCCTATAATTCACCCCTCCACTTT. Residues: CASSSTTGSYNSPLHF. The chain couples TRBV19 to TRBJ1-6; D is possibly TRBD1 (6 bases). This CDR3 contains 16 residues. V dropped 5 bases and J dropped 1 base, with 12 bases sitting between them. Germline CDR1 is LNHDA and CDR2 is SQIVND (reference sequence).

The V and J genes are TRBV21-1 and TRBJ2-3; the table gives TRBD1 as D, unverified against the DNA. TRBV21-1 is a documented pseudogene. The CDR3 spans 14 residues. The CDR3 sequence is CASSGQRDTDTQYF. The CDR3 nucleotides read TGTGCCAGCAGCGGGCAGAGAGACACAGATACGCAGTATTTT.

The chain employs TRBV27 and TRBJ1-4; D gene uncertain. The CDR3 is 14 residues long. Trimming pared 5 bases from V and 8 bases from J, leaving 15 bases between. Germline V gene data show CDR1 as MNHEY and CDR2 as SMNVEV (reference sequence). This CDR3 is CASSPPGYGEKLFF. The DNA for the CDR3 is TGTGCCAGCAGTCCCCCCGGGTATGGAGAAAAACTGTTTTTT.

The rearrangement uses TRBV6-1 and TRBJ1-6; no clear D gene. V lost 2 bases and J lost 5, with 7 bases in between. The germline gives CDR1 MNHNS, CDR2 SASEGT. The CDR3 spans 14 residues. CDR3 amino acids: CASSENSHNSPLHF. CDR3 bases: TGTGCCAGCAGTGAAAACAGTCATAATTCACCCCTCCACTTT.

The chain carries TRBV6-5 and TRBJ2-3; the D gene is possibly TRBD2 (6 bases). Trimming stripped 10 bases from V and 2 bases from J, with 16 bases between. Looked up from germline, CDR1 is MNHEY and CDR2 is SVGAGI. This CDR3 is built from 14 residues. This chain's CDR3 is CATVGGSYTDTQYF. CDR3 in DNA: TGTGCCACCGTGGGGGGAAGCTACACAGATACGCAGTATTTT.

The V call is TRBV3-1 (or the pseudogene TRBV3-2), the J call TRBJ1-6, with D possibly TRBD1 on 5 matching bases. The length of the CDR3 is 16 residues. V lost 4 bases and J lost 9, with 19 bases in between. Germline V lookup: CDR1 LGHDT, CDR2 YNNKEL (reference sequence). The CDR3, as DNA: TGTGCCAGCAGCCGGGGGGACTGGGGAGGGGCTTCACCCCTCCACTTT. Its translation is CASSRGDWGGASPLHF.

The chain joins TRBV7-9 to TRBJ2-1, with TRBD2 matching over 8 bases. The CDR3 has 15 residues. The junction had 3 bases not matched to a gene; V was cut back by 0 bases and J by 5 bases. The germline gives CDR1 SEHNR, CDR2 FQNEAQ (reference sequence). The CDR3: CASSLAGTSNNEQFF. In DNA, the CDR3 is TGTGCCAGCAGCTTAGCCGGGACTAGTAACAATGAGCAGTTCTTC.

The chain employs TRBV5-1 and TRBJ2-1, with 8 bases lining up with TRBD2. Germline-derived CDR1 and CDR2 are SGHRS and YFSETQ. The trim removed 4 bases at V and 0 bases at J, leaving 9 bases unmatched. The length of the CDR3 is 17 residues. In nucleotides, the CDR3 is TGCGCCAGCAGCCCACGAGCGGGGGAGGTCTCCTACAATGAGCAGTTCTTC. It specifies CASSPRAGEVSYNEQFF.

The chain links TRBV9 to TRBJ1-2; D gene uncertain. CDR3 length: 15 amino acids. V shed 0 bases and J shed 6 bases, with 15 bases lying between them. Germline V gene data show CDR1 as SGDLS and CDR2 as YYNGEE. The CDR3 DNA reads TGTGCCAGCAGCGTAGCACGCGAGGGTGGGAATGGCTACACCTTC. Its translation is CASSVAREGGNGYTF.

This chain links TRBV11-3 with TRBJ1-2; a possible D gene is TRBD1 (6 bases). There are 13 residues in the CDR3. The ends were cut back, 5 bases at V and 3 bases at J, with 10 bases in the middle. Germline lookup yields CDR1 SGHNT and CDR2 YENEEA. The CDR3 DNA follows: TGTGCCAGCAGCGGGGGCCCCCACTATGGCTACACCTTC. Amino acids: CASSGGPHYGYTF.

The CDR3 is CAWSVDTYQPQHF. The CDR3 DNA reads as TGTGCCTGGAGTGTAGACACGTATCAGCCCCAGCATTTT. J is TRBJ1-5 and V is TRBV30; no clear D gene. V was clipped by 0 bases and J by 5 bases, with 8 bases between them. Germline CDR1 and CDR2: GTSNPN and SVGIG (reference sequence). CDR3 length: 13 amino acids.

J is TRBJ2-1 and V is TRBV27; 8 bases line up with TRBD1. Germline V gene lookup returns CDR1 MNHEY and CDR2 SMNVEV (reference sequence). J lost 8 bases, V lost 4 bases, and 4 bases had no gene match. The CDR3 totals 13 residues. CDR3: CASSSGRGHEQFF. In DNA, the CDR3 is TGTGCCAGCAGTTCCGGCAGGGGGCATGAGCAGTTCTTC.